These 15 T cell receptor beta chains share one sample of origin, sequenced in a study of T cell responses to AZD1222 COVID-19 vaccine. Method: immunoSEQ multiplex PCR; TCRdb's copy keeps in-frame clones and lacks some. The sample includes 150,000 or so clones, roughly 92% seen only once; the top ten take more than 3.5%. The material was peripheral blood, obtained on day 0 of AZD1222 vaccination. The receptor set was obtained from an adult in good health.

This clone was picked up one time. This sequence joins TRBV6-6 and TRBJ2-1, with TRBD2 as a possible D gene (6 bases). Germline CDR1 reads MNHNY; CDR2 reads SVGAGI (reference sequence). This CDR3 is built from 14 residues. V was trimmed by 0 bases and J by 6 bases, leaving 9 bases between them. DNA of the CDR3: TGTGCCAGCAGTTACTCGGAACTAGCCAATGAGCAGTTCTTC. This encodes CASSYSELANEQFF.

The gene calls are TRBV27 and TRBJ2-5, with D uncertain. There are 15 residues in the CDR3. Germline CDR1 and CDR2: MNHEY and SMNVEV (reference sequence). With 3 bases removed from V and 0 bases from J, the gap between germline ends came to 11 bases. CDR3 region: CASSFLPLYQETQYF. CDR3 nucleotides: TGTGCCAGCAGTTTCTTACCGCTGTACCAAGAGACCCAGTACTTC.

The V gene is TRBV25-1, the J gene TRBJ1-5; tentatively, D is TRBD1 (5 bases). CDR1 is MGHDK, CDR2 SYGVNS, per germline. This CDR3 spans 14 amino acids. V dropped 5 bases and J dropped 6 bases, with 14 bases sitting between them. The CDR3: CASSSWGDGQPQHF. CDR3 in DNA: TGTGCCAGCAGTAGCTGGGGGGACGGTCAGCCCCAGCATTTT.

The chain couples TRBV4-1 to TRBJ1-2; possibly TRBD1 for D (5 bases). The germline V and J ends were trimmed by 7 bases and 5 bases, with 8 bases remaining between them. Per the germline V gene, CDR1 is MGHRA and CDR2 is YSYEKL. This CDR3 contains 11 residues. CDR3 region: CASTGGYGYTF. CDR3 nucleotide sequence: TGCGCCAGCACCGGGGGGTATGGCTACACCTTC.

The gene calls are TRBV18 and TRBJ1-3; D possibly corresponds to TRBD1 (6 bases). The germline gives CDR1 KGHSH, CDR2 LQKENI. This CDR3 is 17 amino acids long. With 4 bases removed from V and 0 bases from J, the gap between germline ends came to 16 bases. The CDR3 spells CASSLSQGTYSGNTIYF. CDR3 coding DNA: TGTGCCAGCTCACTCTCTCAGGGGACTTACTCTGGAAACACCATATATTTT.

The chain uses TRBV7-2 and TRBJ1-4; D gene ambiguous. V was shortened by 1 base and J by 7 bases, with 13 bases between the two germline ends. The length of the CDR3 is 15 residues. CDR1 SGHTA and CDR2 FQGNSA come from the germline V gene. CDR3 DNA: TGTGCCAGCAGCTTAGGTGGGTCCCTAAGTGAAAAACTGTTTTTT. Translation gives CASSLGGSLSEKLFF.

The chain joins TRBV14 to TRBJ2-5; D is undetermined. Trimming stripped 5 bases from V and 4 bases from J, with 11 bases between. This CDR3 has 13 amino acids. Per the germline V gene, CDR1 is SGHDN and CDR2 is FVKESK. The DNA of the CDR3 is TGTGCCAGCAGCAGGGTCTTGGGAGAGACCCAGTACTTC. Encoded protein: CASSRVLGETQYF.

The genes are TRBV4-3 and TRBJ2-7; 7 positions match TRBD2. The CDR3 covers 19 residues. The V segment lost 8 bases and the J segment 4 bases; nucleotides outside the gene matches: 26. From germline, CDR1 is LGHNA and CDR2 YSLEER. The CDR3 nucleotides read TGCGCCAGCTCTCGGGGAGGGACTGGCGCCGCGTCCGGCAAGTACGAGCAGTACTTC. Protein sequence: CASSRGGTGAASGKYEQYF.

The chain combines TRBV30 with TRBJ1-1, with D perhaps matching TRBD1 (5 bases). CDR1 is GTSNPN, CDR2 SVGIG, per germline (reference sequence). Trimming shortened V by 2 bases and J by 11 bases, and 12 bases separated the two germline ends. The CDR3 runs 11 residues. This chain's CDR3 is CAWSRSGGAFF. For the CDR3, the DNA is TGTGCCTGGAGTCGCTCCGGGGGTGCTTTCTTT. Using reference TRBV30 and TRBJ1-1 for the parts outside the CDR3, the full variable domain is SQTIHQWPATLVQPVGSPLSLECTVEGTSNPNLYWYRQAAGRGLQLLFYSVGIGQISSEVPQNLSASRPQDRQFILSSKKLLLSDSGFYLCAWSRSGGAFFGQGTRLTVV.

CDR3 sequence: CASSITEAQYF. As DNA, the CDR3 is TGTGCCAGCAGCATAACTGAGGCCCAGTACTTC. This chain links TRBV12-3 or TRBV12-4 with TRBJ2-5; no firm D call. V lost 6 bases to trimming and J lost 9 bases, with 11 bases between them. The CDR3 sequence is 11 residues long.

The rearrangement links TRBV30 to TRBJ1-1, with TRBD1 matching over 11 bases. The trim removed 5 bases at V and 2 bases at J, leaving 4 bases unmatched. CDR3 length equals 14 residues. Germline V lookup: CDR1 GTSNPN, CDR2 SVGIG (reference sequence). The CDR3 sequence: CAWWDRGYNTEAFF. The CDR3, as DNA: TGTGCCTGGTGGGACAGGGGGTACAACACTGAAGCTTTCTTT. The entire variable domain, with the rest obtained from reference TRBV30 and TRBJ1-1, is as follows: SQTIHQWPATLVQPVGSPLSLECTVEGTSNPNLYWYRQAAGRGLQLLFYSVGIGQISSEVPQNLSASRPQDRQFILSSKKLLLSDSGFYLCAWWDRGYNTEAFFGQGTRLTVV.

The chain carries TRBV24-1 and TRBJ2-2; D unresolved. This CDR3 is 15 amino acids long. Trimming removed 6 bases from V and 1 base from J, with 11 bases in between. CDR1 is KGHDR, CDR2 SFDVKD, per germline. The CDR3 DNA sequence: TGTGCCACCAGTAGTGGACCGCTGAACACCGGGGAGCTGTTTTTT. It is translated as CATSSGPLNTGELFF.

The chain recombines TRBV19 with TRBJ1-2; 11 positions agree with TRBD1. In germline, CDR1 is LNHDA, CDR2 SQIVND (reference sequence). J was trimmed by 4 bases and V by 8 bases; bases with no gene match: 6. The CDR3 length is 14 residues. CDR3 protein: CASRGQGAGYGYTF. In DNA, the CDR3 is TGTGCCAGTCGCGGACAGGGGGCAGGCTATGGCTACACCTTC. Filled out from reference TRBV19 and TRBJ1-2, the complete variable domain reads DGGITQSPKYLFRKEGQNVTLSCEQNLNHDAMYWYRQDPGQGLRLIYYSQIVNDFQKGDIAEGYSVSREKKESFPLTVTSAQKNPTAFYLCASRGQGAGYGYTFGSGTRLTVV.

The chain combines TRBV7-2 with TRBJ1-2; TRBD1 is a possible D gene (5 bases). Deletions cut 1 base from V and 6 bases from J, with 12 bases between. The germline V gene encodes CDR1 SGHTA and CDR2 FQGNSA. This CDR3 region has 14 residues. Here the CDR3 DNA reads TGTGCCAGCAGCTTAGTGGGGACCTTCGATGGCTACACCTTC. Translated, it gives CASSLVGTFDGYTF.

This chain joins TRBV2 and TRBJ1-5; 10 bases map to TRBD1. Trimming at V came to 4 bases and at J to 7 bases, leaving 7 bases not matched to a gene. CDR1 is SNHLY, CDR2 FYNNEI, per germline. The CDR3 extends over 15 amino acids. The CDR3: CASSARTGGGQPQHF. The CDR3 DNA reads TGTGCCAGCAGTGCGCGGACAGGGGGGGGACAGCCCCAGCATTTT.